This paragraph reports one TCR beta chain. Each CDR3 protein gets one entry after TCRdb re-called the RT-PCR reads with MiXCR. This table has about 700,000 distinct CDR3 sequences, over 12% appearing once. This TCR derives from a female donor in good health, serving as a healthy control. Sequencing used memory CD4+ T cells from blood.

The chain's CDR3 is CASSRAQNSPLHF. CDR3 in DNA: TGTGCCAGCAGCAGGGCACAGAATTCACCCCTCCACTTT. This chain links TRBV7-3 with TRBJ1-6; D unresolved. The germline CDR1 and CDR2 sequences are SGHTA and FQGTGA. The V and J ends lost 5 bases and 7 bases respectively, with 9 bases between them. The CDR3 length is 13 residues.